The rows below give T cell receptor beta chains drawn from one sample of a study of blood T cell repertoires in COVID-19. Sequencing used immunoSEQ multiplex PCR; TCRdb keeps in-frame clones, though not all of them. The table has fewer than 50,000 clones, around 85% seen once. Sequenced: peripheral blood. The receptors shown here come from a man in his forties with active or convalescent COVID-19. The CDR3 runs from the conserved cysteine through the conserved F or W. A D gene is named only where the DNA matches it firmly. Part of the rows lack a size; the others show once, few, many or a class for expanded clones.

medium-sized,TRBJ2-3,TRBD2,TRBV7-9,CASSLQRETADTQYF,TGTGCCAGCAGCTTACAGCGGGAGACGGCAGATACGCAGTATTTT
once,TRBJ1-4,NA,TRBV14,CASSQDGGFRKLFF,TGTGCCAGCAGCCAAGATGGCGGGTTTAGGAAACTGTTTTTT
NA,TRBJ1-2,TRBD1,TRBV14,CASSQATGAGGYTF,TGTGCCAGCAGCCAGGCGACAGGGGCGGGTGGCTACACCTTC
once,TRBJ1-5,TRBD1,TRBV6-5,CASSYKSGGNQPQHF,TGTGCCAGCAGTTATAAATCAGGGGGGAATCAGCCCCAGCATTTT
once,TRBJ2-3,NA,TRBV12-3/TRBV12-4,CASRRGNTDTQYF,TGTGCCAGCAGGCGGGGTAACACAGATACGCAGTATTTT
NA,TRBJ2-1,NA,TRBV7-3,CASSLVAGSYNEQFF,TGTGCCAGCAGCTTAGTGGCAGGGTCCTACAATGAGCAGTTCTTC
few,TRBJ2-3,TRBD2,TRBV28,CASSSLAGGNTDTQYF,TGTGCCAGCAGTTCTCTAGCGGGGGGGAACACAGATACGCAGTATTTT
NA,TRBJ1-1,NA,TRBV7-3,CASSSAGPTEAFF,TGTGCCAGCAGCTCCGCGGGTCCCACTGAAGCTTTCTTT
NA,TRBJ1-2,TRBD1,TRBV29-1,CSVDIGQGANYGYTF,TGCAGCGTTGACATAGGACAGGGAGCTAACTATGGCTACACCTTC
NA,TRBJ1-4,NA,TRBV5-1,CASSLGRTNEKLFF,TGCGCCAGCAGCTTAGGCAGGACTAATGAAAAACTGTTTTTT
once,TRBJ2-7,NA,TRBV13,CASSLAREQYF,TGTGCCAGCAGCTTAGCGCGCGAGCAGTACTTC
NA,TRBJ1-2,TRBD1,TRBV28,CASSSTGQGDYGYTF,TGTGCCAGCAGTTCCACGGGACAGGGGGACTATGGCTACACCTTC
NA,TRBJ1-3,TRBD1,TRBV30,CAWRTGQGANTIYF,TGTGCCTGGAGAACGGGACAGGGGGCAAACACCATATATTTT
few,TRBJ1-2,TRBD1,TRBV7-9,CASSLDRGQNYGYTF,TGTGCCAGCAGCCTCGACAGGGGACAGAACTATGGCTACACCTTC
NA,TRBJ2-7,TRBD1,TRBV4-3,CASSQETGVFHEQYF,TGCGCCAGCAGCCAAGAAACAGGGGTATTCCACGAGCAGTACTTC
NA,TRBJ1-3,NA,TRBV18,CASSPSAVGGGNTIYF,TGTGCCAGCTCACCATCTGCTGTCGGAGGTGGAAACACCATATATTTT
NA,TRBJ1-3,TRBD1,TRBV30,CAWSMEGTGGFSSGNTIYF,TGTGCCTGGAGTATGGAGGGGACAGGGGGCTTCAGCTCTGGAAACACCATATATTTT
NA,TRBJ2-5,TRBD2,TRBV2,CASSPGLAGGEETQYF,TGTGCCAGCAGCCCAGGACTAGCGGGGGGGGAAGAGACCCAGTACTTC
once,TRBJ2-5,TRBD2,TRBV3-1/TRBV3-2,CASSPSGGTETQYF,TGTGCCAGCAGCCCTAGCGGGGGGACAGAGACCCAGTACTTC
NA,TRBJ2-5,NA,TRBV6-5,CASSRGWGTQYF,TGTGCCAGCTCTCGGGGGTGGGGGACCCAGTACTTC
once,TRBJ1-2,TRBD1,TRBV29-1,CSVGGTGAQANYGYTF,TGCAGCGTTGGGGGGACAGGGGCTCAAGCTAACTATGGCTACACCTTC
NA,TRBJ1-1,NA,TRBV5-1,CASSFSQGMNTEAFF,TGCGCCAGCAGCTTTTCACAGGGTATGAACACTGAAGCTTTCTTT
once,TRBJ2-1,NA,TRBV28,CASITGSSTEQFF,TGTGCCAGCATCACAGGGTCCAGCACTGAGCAGTTCTTC
NA,TRBJ2-3,TRBD1,TRBV5-1,CASSRDRGTDTQYF,TGCGCCAGCAGTCGGGACAGGGGCACAGATACGCAGTATTTT
NA,TRBJ1-3,NA,TRBV7-2,CASSPRTVIGNTIYF,TGTGCCAGCAGCCCACGTACAGTGATCGGAAACACCATATATTTT
NA,TRBJ1-2,TRBD1,TRBV29-1,CSVSDDRGFGYTF,TGCAGCGTTTCTGATGACAGGGGATTTGGCTACACCTTC
few,TRBJ2-3,TRBD2,TRBV6-2/TRBV6-3,CASSGGLAGFTDTQYF,TGTGCCAGCAGTGGAGGGCTAGCGGGTTTCACAGATACGCAGTATTTT
NA,TRBJ2-1,NA,TRBV19,CASSILGDQNEQFF,TGTGCCAGTAGTATACTAGGAGACCAGAATGAGCAGTTCTTC
NA,TRBJ1-6,TRBD1,TRBV6-5,CASSYPRDRGNSPLHF,TGTGCCAGCAGTTATCCTCGTGACAGGGGGAATTCACCCCTCCACTTT
NA,TRBJ2-1,TRBD2,TRBV30,CAWSGGSGNSQFF,TGTGCCTGGAGTGGGGGTAGCGGGAATTCACAGTTCTTC
NA,TRBJ1-6,NA,TRBV3-1/TRBV3-2,CASSQEGARVIGSPLHF,TGTGCCAGCAGCCAAGAGGGTGCCAGGGTCATAGGGTCACCCCTCCACTTT
NA,TRBJ1-2,NA,TRBV25-1,CASSEGYRTPLDGYTF,TGTGCCAGCAGTGAAGGGTACAGGACCCCCCTGGATGGCTACACCTTC
few,TRBJ1-3,NA,TRBV24-1,CATTHGGAGNTIYF,TGTGCCACCACCCACGGGGGAGCTGGAAACACCATATATTTT
NA,TRBJ1-1,NA,TRBV7-9,CASSLESVNTEAFF,TGTGCCAGCAGCTTAGAGTCGGTGAACACTGAAGCTTTCTTT
once,TRBJ1-4,NA,TRBV19,CASTSGQGVEKLFF,NA
NA,TRBJ2-1,NA,TRBV19,CASTKEMSSYNEQFF,TGTGCCAGTACAAAAGAAATGAGCTCCTACAATGAGCAGTTCTTC
NA,TRBJ2-1,NA,TRBV7-9,CASSLWDSPYNEQFF,TGTGCCAGCAGCTTATGGGACTCTCCCTACAATGAGCAGTTCTTC
NA,TRBJ1-5,NA,TRBV28,CASRRTGNNQPQHF,TGTGCCAGCCGACGGACGGGGAACAATCAGCCCCAGCATTTT
once,TRBJ2-5,TRBD2,TRBV2,CASSLAGGPETQYF,TGTGCCAGCAGCTTAGCGGGAGGTCCGGAGACCCAGTACTTC
NA,TRBJ2-3,NA,TRBV10-1,CASSEEGLTDTQYF,TGCGCCAGCAGTGAGGAGGGCCTTACAGATACGCAGTATTTT
few,TRBJ1-4,NA,TRBV28,CASSQRDEKLFF,TGTGCCAGCAGCCAGAGGGATGAAAAACTGTTTTTT
NA,TRBJ2-2,NA,TRBV18,CASSPPQGPNTGELFF,TGTGCCAGCTCACCACCGCAGGGGCCGAACACCGGGGAGCTGTTTTTT
NA,TRBJ2-4,NA,TRBV29-1,CSVVALGGGIQYF,TGCAGCGTTGTCGCCCTCGGGGGTGGAATTCAGTACTTC